Given below is one T cell receptor (beta chain) in context. Its antigen is not identified. These data are taken from a study of blood T cells in healthy people across ages. General study results and limits: TCR beta diversity per million T cells fell roughly linearly with age.

The CDR3 spans 15 residues. The germline CDR1 and CDR2 sequences are MNHNS and SASEGT. Trimming removed 6 bases from V and 4 bases from J; junction bases left unmatched: 10. The authors ran a second PCR of roughly 6 to 12 cycles using a sample-barcoded 5' primer and a J-beta primer mix. Sequencing yielded, for each sample, at least 3 million paired-end reads carrying CDR3. TCRdb itself ran the 5' RACE reads through MiXCR, one entry per CDR3 protein. This sample has more than 650,000 distinct CDR3 sequences, with roughly 50% found just once. The study recruited healthy Caucasian donors from Russia who were aged roughly 6 to 100.

Sequencing was done on a sample of blood. This clonotype originated in a man older than 75 in good health. V is TRBV6-1 and J is TRBJ1-2; 8 bases match TRBD1. CDR3 in amino acids: CASSSDRGRGYGYTF. In DNA form, the CDR3 reads TGTGCCAGCAGCTCTGACAGGGGTCGTGGCTATGGCTACACCTTC.